This TCR beta chain emerged from a study of T cells after yellow fever vaccination. The table lists this clonotype with many counts. Germline V gene data show CDR1 as SGHAT and CDR2 as FQNNGV. After removal of 8 bases from V and 5 bases from J, the junction contained 5 bases not matched to a gene. The CDR3 has 12 residues. Synthesis of TCR cDNA relied on 5'RACE template switching, which attached a universal primer site and UMIs. TCRdb reprocessed the 5' RACE reads via MiXCR and lists one record per CDR3 protein. The sample lists 300,000 to 350,000 distinct CDR3 sequences; roughly 4.3% were seen once. Source: PBMCs, taken 5 days after the yellow fever booster vaccination. This clonotype originated in a man younger than 35 who received the YFV17D yellow fever vaccine. The J gene is TRBJ2-5, the V gene TRBV11-2; 7 bases match TRBD1. The CDR3 loop reads CASQDREETQYF. The CDR3 DNA reads as TGTGCCAGCCAAGACAGGGAGGAGACCCAGTACTTC.